The T cell receptor beta chain described here comes from a study of T cell changes during pregnancy in multiple sclerosis. The method was immunoSEQ multiplex PCR; TCRdb's version includes in-frame clones alone and lacks a portion of them. The repertoire holds 58,000 or so clones, with more than 85% as singletons. Trimming removed 7 bases at V and 0 bases at J, with 12 bases between. The CDR3 runs 15 residues. Germline loops: CDR1 LNHDA, CDR2 SQIVND (reference sequence). The chain couples TRBV19 to TRBJ2-2, with D perhaps matching TRBD2 (6 bases). The material sequenced was CD4+ T cells from peripheral blood mononuclear cells, taken in the third trimester of pregnancy. The source of this sequence is a female donor with multiple sclerosis, enrolled in a pregnancy study. The CDR3 protein is CASKGGPANTGELFF. CDR3 DNA sequence: TGTGCCAGTAAAGGAGGGCCCGCGAACACCGGGGAGCTGTTTTTT.